This T cell receptor beta chain was sequenced in a study of blood T cell repertoires in COVID-19. Original analysis: For nucleated cells, counts were estimated from reference gene primer amplification. TCRdb keeps only in-frame clones here, not all; method: immunoSEQ multiplex PCR. The V and J calls and clone size were taken over from that table, and D and trimming were inferred from the DNA. This sample has over 200,000 clones, with about 85% found just once. Participants were aged roughly 18 to 89 years from about 25 US areas. Participant reports of clinical history set cohort assignment. The sequenced material came from PBMCs or T cells enriched from blood (not recorded which). The sequence derives from a man younger than 45 who had recovered from COVID-19.

CDR3 amino acids: CASSPTSGTYNEQFF. Here the CDR3 DNA reads TGTGCCAGCAGTCCAACTAGCGGGACCTACAATGAGCAGTTCTTC. The rearrangement joins TRBV5-4 to TRBJ2-1; 10 nucleotides match TRBD2. The germline V gene has CDR1 SGHNT and CDR2 YYREEE (reference sequence). J lost 2 bases, V lost 5 bases, and 4 bases had no gene match. This CDR3 spans 15 amino acids.